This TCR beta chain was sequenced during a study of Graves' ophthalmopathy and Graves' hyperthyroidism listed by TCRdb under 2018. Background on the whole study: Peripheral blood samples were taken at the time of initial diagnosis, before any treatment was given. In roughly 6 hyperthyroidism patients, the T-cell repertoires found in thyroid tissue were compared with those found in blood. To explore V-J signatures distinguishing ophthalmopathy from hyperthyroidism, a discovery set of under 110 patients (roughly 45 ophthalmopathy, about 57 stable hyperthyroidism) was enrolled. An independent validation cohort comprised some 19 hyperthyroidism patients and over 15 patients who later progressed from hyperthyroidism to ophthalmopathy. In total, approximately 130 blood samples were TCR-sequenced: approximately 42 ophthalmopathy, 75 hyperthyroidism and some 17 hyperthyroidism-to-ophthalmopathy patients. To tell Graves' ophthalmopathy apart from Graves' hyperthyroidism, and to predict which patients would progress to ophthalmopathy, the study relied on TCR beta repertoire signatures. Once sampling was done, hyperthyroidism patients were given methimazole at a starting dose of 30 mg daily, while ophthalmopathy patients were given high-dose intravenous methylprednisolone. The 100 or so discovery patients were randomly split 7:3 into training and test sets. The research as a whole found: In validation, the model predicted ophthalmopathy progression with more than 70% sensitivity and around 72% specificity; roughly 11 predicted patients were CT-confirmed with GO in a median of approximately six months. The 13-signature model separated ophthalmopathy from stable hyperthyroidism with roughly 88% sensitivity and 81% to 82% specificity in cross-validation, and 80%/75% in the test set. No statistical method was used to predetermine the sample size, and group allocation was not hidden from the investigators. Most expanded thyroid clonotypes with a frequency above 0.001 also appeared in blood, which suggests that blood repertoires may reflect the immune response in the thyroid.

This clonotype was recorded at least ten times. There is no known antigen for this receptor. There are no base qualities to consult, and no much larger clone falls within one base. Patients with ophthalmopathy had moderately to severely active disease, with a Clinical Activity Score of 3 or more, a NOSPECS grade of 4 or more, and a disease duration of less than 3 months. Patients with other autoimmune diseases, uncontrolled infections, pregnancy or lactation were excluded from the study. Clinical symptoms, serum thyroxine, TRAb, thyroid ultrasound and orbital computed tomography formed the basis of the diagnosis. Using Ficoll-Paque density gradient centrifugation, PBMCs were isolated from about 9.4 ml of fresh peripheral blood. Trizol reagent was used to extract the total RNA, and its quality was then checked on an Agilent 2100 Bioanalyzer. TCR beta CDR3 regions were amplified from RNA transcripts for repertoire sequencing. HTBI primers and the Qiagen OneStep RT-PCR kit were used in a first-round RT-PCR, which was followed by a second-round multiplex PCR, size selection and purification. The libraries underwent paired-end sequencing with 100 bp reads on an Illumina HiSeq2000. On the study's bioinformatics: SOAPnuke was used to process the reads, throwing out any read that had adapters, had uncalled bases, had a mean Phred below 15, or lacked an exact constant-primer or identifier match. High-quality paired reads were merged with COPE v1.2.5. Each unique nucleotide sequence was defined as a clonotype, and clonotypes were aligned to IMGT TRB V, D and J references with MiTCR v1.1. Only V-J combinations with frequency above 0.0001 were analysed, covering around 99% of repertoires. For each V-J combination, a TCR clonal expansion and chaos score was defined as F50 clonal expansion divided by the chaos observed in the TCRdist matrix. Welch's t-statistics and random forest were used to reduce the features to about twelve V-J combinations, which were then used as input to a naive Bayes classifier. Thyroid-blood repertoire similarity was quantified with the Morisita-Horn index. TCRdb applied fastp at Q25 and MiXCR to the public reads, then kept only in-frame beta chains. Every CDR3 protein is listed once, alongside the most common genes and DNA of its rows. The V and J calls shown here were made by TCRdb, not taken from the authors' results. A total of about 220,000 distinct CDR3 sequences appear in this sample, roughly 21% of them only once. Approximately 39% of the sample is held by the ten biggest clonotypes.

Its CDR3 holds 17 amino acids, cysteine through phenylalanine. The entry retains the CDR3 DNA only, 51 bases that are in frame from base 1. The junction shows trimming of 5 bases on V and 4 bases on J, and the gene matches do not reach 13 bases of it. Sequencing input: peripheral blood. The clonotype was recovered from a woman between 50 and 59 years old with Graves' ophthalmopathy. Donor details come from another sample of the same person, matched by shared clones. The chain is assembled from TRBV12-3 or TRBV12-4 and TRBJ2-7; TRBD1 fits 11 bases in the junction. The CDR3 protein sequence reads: CASSLGQGAENMYEQYF. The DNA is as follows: TGTGCCAGCAGTCTCGGACAGGGGGCCGAGAACATGTACGAGCAGTACTTC.